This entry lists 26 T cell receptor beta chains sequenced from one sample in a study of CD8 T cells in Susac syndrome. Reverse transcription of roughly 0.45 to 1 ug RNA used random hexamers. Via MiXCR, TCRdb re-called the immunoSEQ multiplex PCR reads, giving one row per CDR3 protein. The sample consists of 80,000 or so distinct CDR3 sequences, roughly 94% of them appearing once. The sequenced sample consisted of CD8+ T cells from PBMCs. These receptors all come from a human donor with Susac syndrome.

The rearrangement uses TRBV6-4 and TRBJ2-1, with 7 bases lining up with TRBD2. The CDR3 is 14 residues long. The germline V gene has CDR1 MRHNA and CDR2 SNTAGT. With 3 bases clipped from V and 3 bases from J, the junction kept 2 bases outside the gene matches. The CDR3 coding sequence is TGTGCCAGCAGTGAAAGCGGGGACTACAATGAGCAGTTCTTC. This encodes CASSESGDYNEQFF.

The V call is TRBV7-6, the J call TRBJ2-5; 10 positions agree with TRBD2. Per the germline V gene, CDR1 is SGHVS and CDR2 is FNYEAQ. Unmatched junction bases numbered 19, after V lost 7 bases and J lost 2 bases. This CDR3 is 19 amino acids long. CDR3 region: CASNPRGLAGVPEQETQYF. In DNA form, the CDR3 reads TGTGCCAGCAACCCCAGAGGGCTAGCGGGGGTCCCGGAACAAGAGACCCAGTACTTC.

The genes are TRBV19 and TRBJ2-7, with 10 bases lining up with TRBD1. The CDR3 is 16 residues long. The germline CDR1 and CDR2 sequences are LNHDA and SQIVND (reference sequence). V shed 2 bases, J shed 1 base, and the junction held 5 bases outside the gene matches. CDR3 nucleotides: TGTGCCAGTAGTATAACCGGGACAGGGGAATCCTACGAGCAGTACTTC. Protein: CASSITGTGESYEQYF.

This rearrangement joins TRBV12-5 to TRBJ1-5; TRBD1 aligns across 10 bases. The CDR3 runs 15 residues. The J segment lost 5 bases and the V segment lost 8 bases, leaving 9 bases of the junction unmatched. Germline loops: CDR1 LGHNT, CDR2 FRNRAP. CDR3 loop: CASYSGQGGDQPQHF. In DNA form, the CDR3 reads TGTGCTAGTTACTCTGGACAGGGGGGTGATCAGCCCCAGCATTTT. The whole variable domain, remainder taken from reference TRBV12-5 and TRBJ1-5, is DARVTQTPRHKVTEMGQEVTMRCQPILGHNTVFWYRQTMMQGLELLAYFRNRAPLDDSGMPKDRFSAEMPDATLATLKIQPSEPRDSAVYFCASYSGQGGDQPQHFGDGTRLSIL.

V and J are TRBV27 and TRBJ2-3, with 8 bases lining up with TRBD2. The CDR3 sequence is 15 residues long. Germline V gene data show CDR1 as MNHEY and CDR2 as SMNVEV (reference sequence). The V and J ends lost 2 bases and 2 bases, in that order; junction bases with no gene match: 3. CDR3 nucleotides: TGTGCCAGCAGTTTAAAGCGGGGGAACACAGATACGCAGTATTTT. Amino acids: CASSLKRGNTDTQYF.

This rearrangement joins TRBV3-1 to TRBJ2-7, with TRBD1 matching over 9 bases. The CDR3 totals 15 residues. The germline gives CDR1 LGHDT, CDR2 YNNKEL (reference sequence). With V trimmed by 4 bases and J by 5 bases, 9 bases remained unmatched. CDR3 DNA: TGTGCCAGCAGCCCCCGGGGACAGGGACGACACGAGCAGTACTTC. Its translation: CASSPRGQGRHEQYF.

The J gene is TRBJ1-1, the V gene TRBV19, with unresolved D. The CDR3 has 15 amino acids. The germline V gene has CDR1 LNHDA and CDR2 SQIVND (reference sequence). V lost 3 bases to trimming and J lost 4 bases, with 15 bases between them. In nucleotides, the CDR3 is TGTGCCAGTAGTATTCAGTCTGGCCGCCTCACTGAAGCTTTCTTT. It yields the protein CASSIQSGRLTEAFF.

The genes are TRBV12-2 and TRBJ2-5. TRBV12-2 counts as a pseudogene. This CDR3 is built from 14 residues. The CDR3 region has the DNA TGTGCAAGTCGCTTAGAGGGGTACCAAGAGACCCAGTACTTC. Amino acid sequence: CASRLEGYQETQYF.

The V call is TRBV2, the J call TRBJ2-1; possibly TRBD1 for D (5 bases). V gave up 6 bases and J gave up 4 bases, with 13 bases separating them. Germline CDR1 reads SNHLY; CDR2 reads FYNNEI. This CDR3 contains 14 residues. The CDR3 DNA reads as TGTGCCAGCAGCGACAGTGAAGATTACAATGAGCAGTTCTTC. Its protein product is CASSDSEDYNEQFF.

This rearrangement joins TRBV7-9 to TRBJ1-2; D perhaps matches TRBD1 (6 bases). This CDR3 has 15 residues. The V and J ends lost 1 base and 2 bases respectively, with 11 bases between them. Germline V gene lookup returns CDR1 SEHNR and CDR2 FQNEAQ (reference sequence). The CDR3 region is CASSLGQGRNYGYTF. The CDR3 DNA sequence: TGTGCCAGCAGCTTAGGTCAGGGGCGCAACTATGGCTACACCTTC.

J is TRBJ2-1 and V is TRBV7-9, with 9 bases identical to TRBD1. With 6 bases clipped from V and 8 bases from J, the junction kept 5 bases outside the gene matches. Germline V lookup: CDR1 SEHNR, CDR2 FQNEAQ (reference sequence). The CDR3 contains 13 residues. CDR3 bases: TGTGCCAGCAGTTTGGACAGGGGCGATGAGCAGTTCTTC. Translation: CASSLDRGDEQFF.

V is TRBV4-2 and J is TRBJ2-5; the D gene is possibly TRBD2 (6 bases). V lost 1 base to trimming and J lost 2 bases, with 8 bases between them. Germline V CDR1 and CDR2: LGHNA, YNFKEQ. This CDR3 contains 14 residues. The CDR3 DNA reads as TGTGCCAGCAGCCAAGGGACTATACAAGAGACCCAGTACTTC. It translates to CASSQGTIQETQYF.

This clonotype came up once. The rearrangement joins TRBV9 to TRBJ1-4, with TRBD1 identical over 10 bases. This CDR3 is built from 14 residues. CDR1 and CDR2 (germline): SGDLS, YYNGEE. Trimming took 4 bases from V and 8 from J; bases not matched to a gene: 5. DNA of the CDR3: TGTGCCAGCAGCCCCGGGACAGGGGAGGAAAAACTGTTTTTT. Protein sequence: CASSPGTGEEKLFF.

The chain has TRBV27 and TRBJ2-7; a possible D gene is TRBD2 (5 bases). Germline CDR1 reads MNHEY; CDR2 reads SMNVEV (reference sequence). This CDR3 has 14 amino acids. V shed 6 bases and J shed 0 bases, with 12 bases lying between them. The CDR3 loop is CASSFVGSSYEQYF. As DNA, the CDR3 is TGTGCCAGCAGCTTTGTAGGGAGCTCCTACGAGCAGTACTTC.

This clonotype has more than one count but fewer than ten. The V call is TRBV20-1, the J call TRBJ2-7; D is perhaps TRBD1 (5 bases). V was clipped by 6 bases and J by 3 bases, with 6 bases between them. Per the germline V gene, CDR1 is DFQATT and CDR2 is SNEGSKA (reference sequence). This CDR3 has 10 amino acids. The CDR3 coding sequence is TGCAGTGCCCAGGGCTACGAGCAGTACTTC. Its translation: CSAQGYEQYF.

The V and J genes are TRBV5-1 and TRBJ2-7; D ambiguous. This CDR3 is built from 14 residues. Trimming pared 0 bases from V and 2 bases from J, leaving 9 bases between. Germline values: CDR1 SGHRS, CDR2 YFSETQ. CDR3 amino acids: CASSLAYGTYEQYF. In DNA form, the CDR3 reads TGCGCCAGCAGCTTGGCATACGGAACCTACGAGCAGTACTTC.

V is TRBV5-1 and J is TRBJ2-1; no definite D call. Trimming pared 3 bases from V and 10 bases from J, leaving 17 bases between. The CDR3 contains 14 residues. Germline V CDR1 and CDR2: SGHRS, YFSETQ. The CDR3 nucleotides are TGCGCCAGCAGCTATTTCACAGCTCCGGAGGAGCAGTTCTTC. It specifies CASSYFTAPEEQFF.

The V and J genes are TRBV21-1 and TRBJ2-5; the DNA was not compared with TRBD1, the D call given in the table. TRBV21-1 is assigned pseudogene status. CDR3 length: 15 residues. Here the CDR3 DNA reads TGTGCCAGCAGCAAACGGTCAGGGGTTGTTGAGACCCAGTACTTC. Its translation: CASSKRSGVVETQYF.

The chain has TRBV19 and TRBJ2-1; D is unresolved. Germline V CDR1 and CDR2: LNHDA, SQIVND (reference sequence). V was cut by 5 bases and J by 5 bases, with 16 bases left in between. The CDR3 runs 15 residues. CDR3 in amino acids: CASSFQYWNHNEQFF. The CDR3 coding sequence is TGTGCCAGTAGTTTCCAGTATTGGAACCACAATGAGCAGTTCTTC.

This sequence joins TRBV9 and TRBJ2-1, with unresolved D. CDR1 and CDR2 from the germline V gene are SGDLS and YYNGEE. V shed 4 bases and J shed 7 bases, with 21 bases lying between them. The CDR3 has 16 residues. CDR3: CASSHTKTASRNEQFF. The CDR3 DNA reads TGTGCCAGCAGCCACACCAAAACAGCTTCGAGGAATGAGCAGTTCTTC. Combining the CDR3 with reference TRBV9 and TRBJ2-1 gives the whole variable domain DSGVTQTPKHLITATGQRVTLRCSPRSGDLSVYWYQQSLDQGLQFLIQYYNGEERAKGNILERFSAQQFPDLHSELNLSSLELGDSALYFCASSHTKTASRNEQFFGPGTRLTVL.

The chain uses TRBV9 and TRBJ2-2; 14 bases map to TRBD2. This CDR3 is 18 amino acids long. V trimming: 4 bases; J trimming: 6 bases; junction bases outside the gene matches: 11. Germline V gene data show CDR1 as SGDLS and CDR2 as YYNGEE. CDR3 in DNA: TGTGCCAGCAGCTCCGGACTAGCGGGGGGAGAGGGGGCCGGGGAGCTGTTTTTT. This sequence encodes CASSSGLAGGEGAGELFF.

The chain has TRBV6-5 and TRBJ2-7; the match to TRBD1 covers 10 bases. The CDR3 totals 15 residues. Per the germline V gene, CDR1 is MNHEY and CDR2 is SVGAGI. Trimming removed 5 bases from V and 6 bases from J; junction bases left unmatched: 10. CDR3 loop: CASSAEDRGRGEQYF. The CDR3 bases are TGTGCCAGCAGTGCCGAAGACAGGGGGCGCGGCGAGCAGTACTTC.

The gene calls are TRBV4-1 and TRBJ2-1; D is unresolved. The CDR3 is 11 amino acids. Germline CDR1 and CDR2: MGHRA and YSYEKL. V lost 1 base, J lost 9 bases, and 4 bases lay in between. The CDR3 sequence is CASSQAAEQFF. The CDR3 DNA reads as TGCGCCAGCAGCCAAGCGGCTGAGCAGTTCTTC.

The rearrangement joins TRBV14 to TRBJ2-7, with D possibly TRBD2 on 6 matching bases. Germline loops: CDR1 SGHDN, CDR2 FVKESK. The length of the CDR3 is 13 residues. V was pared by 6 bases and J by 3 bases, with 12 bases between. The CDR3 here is CASRRDGYYEQYF. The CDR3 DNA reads TGTGCCAGCAGGCGGGACGGGTACTACGAGCAGTACTTC.

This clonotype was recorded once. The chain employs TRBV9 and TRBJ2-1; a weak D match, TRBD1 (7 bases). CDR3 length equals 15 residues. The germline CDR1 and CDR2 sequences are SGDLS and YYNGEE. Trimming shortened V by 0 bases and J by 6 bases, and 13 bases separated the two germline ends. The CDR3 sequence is CASSVEEGAGNEQFF. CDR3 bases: TGTGCCAGCAGCGTAGAGGAGGGGGCTGGCAATGAGCAGTTCTTC.

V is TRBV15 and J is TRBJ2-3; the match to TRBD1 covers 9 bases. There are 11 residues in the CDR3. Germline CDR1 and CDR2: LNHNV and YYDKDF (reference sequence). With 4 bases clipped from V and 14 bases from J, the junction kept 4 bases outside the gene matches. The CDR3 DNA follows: TGTGCCACCAGCAAGGGGACAGGGTGGTATTTT. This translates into CATSKGTGWYF.